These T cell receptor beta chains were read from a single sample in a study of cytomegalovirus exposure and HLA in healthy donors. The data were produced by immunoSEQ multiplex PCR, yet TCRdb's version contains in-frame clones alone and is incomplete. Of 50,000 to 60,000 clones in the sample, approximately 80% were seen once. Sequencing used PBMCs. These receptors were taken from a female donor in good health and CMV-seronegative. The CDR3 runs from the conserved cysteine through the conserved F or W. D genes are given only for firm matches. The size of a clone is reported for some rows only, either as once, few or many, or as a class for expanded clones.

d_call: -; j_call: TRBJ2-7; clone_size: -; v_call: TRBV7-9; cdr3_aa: CSSSHERPTDEQYF; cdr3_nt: TGTTCCAGCAGCCACGAGCGTCCTACGGACGAGCAGTACTTC
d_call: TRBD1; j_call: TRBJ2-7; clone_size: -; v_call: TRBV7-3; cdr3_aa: CASSFPTGYYEQYF; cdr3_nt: TGTGCCAGCAGCTTCCCGACAGGGTACTACGAGCAGTACTTC
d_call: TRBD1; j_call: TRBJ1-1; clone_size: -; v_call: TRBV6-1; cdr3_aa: CASSDPGKVTGRREAFF; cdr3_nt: TGTGCCAGCAGTGACCCCGGTAAGGTGACAGGGAGACGTGAAGCTTTCTTT
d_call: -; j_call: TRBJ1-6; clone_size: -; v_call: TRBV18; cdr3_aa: CASSPTDNSPLHF; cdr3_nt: TGTGCCAGCTCCCCGACAGATAATTCACCCCTCCACTTT
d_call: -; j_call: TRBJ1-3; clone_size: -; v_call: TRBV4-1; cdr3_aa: CASSQKTGLGGNTIYF; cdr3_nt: TGCGCCAGCAGCCAAAAAACAGGATTGGGAGGAAACACCATATATTTT
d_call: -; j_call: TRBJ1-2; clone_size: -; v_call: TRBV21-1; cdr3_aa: CASSKEPPLFFYGYTF; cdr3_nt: TGTGCCAGCAGCAAAGAGCCCCCACTCTTCTTCTATGGCTACACCTTC
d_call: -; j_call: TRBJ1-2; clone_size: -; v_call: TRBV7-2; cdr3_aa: CASSSAGGGSYGSYTF; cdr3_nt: TGTGCCAGCAGCTCCGCCGGGGGGGGGAGCTATGGGAGCTACACCTTC
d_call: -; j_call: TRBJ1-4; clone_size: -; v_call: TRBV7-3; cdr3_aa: CASSLRHNEKLFF; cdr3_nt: TGTGCCAGCAGCCTACGACATAATGAAAAACTGTTTTTT
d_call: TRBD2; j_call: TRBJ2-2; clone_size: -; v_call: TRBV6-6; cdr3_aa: CASRTGGATGELFF; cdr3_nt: TGTGCCAGCAGAACGGGGGGGGCTACCGGGGAGCTGTTTTTT
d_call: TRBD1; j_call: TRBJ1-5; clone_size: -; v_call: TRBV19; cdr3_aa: CASSRQGMGNQPQHF; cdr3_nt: TGTGCCAGTAGTCGACAGGGAATGGGCAATCAGCCCCAGCATTTT
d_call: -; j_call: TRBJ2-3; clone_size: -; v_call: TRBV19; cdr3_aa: CASSISGGVDTQYF; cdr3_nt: TGTGCCAGTAGTATATCTGGGGGCGTTGATACGCAGTATTTT
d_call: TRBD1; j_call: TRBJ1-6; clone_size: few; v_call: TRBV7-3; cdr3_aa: CASSFDRESPLHF; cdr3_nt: TGTGCCAGCAGCTTCGACAGGGAATCACCCCTCCACTTT
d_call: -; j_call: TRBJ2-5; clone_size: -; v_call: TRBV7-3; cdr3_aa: CASSPLGRSVQETQYF; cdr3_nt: TGTGCCAGCAGCCCGCTAGGTCGATCAGTCCAAGAGACCCAGTACTTC
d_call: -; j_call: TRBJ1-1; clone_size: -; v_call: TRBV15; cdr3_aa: CATSRDSWGRKTEAFF; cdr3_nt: TGTGCCACCAGCAGAGATTCGTGGGGGCGAAAAACTGAAGCTTTCTTT
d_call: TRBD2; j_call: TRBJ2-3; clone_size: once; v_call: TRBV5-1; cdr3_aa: CASSLGPCSGGECDTQYF; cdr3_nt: TGCGCCAGCAGCTTGGGTCCGTGTAGCGGGGGGGAGTGTGATACGCAGTATTTT
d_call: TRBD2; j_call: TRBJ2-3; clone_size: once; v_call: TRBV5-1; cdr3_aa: CASSLGLAGIADTQYF; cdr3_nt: TGCGCCAGCAGCTTGGGACTAGCGGGGATCGCAGATACGCAGTATTTT
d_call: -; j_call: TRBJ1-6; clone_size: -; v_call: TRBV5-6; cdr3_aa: CASSLGPRESPPHF; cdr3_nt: TGTGCCAGCAGCTTGGGTCCGAGGGAATCACCCCCCCACTTT
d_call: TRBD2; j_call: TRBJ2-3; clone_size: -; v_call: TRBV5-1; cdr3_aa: CASSLRLAGETDTQYF; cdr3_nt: TGCGCCAGCAGCTTGAGACTAGCGGGGGAGACAGATACGCAGTATTTT
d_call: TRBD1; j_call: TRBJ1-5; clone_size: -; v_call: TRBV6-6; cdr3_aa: CASSPTGGANQPQHF; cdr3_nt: TGTGCCAGCAGTCCCACAGGGGGTGCAAATCAGCCCCAGCATTTT
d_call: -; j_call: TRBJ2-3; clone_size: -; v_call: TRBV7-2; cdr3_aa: CASRSWGKDTQYF; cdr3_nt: TGTGCCAGCAGATCGTGGGGCAAAGATACGCAGTATTTT
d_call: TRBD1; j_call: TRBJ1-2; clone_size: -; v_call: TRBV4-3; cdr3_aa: CASRPGTGGRYGYTF; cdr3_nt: TGCGCCAGCAGGCCCGGGACAGGGGGAAGGTATGGCTACACCTTC
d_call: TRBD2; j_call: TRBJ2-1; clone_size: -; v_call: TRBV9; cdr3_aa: CASSNRFSGTNNEQFF; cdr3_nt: TGTGCCAGCAGCAATCGTTTTAGCGGGACTAACAATGAGCAGTTCTTC
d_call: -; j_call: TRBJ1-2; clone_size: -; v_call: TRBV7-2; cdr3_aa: CASSDYRVGGYTF; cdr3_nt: TGTGCCAGCAGCGATTACAGGGTAGGTGGCTACACCTTC
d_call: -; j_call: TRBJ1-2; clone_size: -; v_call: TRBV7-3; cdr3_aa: CASSPGAGGFGYTF; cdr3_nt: TGTGCCAGCAGCCCTGGGGCAGGTGGTTTCGGCTACACCTTC
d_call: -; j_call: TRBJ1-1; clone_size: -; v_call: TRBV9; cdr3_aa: CASSVSEDRTNTEAFF; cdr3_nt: TGTGCCAGCAGCGTAAGTGAAGACAGAACGAACACTGAAGCTTTCTTT
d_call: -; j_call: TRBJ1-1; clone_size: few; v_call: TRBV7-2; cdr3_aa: CASSKTGLRNTEAFF; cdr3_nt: TGTGCCAGCAGCAAAACGGGACTCCGGAACACTGAAGCTTTCTTT
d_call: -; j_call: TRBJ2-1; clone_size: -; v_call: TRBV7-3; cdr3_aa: CASSYASSYNEQFF; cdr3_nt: TGTGCCAGCAGCTACGCGAGCTCCTACAATGAGCAGTTCTTC
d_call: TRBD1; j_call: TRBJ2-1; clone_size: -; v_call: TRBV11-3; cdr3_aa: CASSFGTGVFPYNEQFF; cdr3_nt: TGTGCCAGCAGCTTCGGGACAGGCGTTTTCCCCTACAATGAGCAGTTCTTC
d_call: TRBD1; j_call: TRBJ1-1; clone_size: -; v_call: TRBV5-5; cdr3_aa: CASSARTGDAEAFF; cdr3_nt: TGTGCCAGCAGCGCAAGGACAGGGGACGCTGAAGCTTTCTTT
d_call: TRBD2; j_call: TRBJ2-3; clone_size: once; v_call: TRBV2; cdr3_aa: CASLAGVADTQYF; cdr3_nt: TGTGCCTCACTAGCGGGGGTGGCAGATACGCAGTATTTT
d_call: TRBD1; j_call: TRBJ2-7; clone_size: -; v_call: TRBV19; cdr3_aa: CATSPTGTGTLEQYF; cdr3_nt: TGTGCCACCTCACCTACCGGGACAGGGACCTTGGAGCAGTACTTC
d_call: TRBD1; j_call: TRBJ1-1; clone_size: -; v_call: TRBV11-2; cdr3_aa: CASSSLYRGPNEAFF; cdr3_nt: TGTGCCAGCAGCTCGCTTTACAGGGGGCCTAATGAAGCTTTCTTT
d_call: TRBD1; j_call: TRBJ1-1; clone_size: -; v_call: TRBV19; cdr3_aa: CASSIWDRGSYTEAFF; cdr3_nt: TGTGCCAGTAGTATCTGGGACAGGGGGTCGTACACTGAAGCTTTCTTT
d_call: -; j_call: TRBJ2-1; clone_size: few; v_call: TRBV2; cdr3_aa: CASKYRATNEQFF; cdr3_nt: TGTGCCAGCAAATACAGGGCGACGAATGAGCAGTTCTTC
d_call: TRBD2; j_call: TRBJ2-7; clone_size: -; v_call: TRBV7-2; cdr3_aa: CASSNHLGSGGREQYF; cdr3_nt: TGTGCCAGCAGCAACCATCTGGGTAGCGGGGGCCGAGAGCAGTACTTC
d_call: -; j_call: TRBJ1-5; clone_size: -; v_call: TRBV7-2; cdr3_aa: CASSSRGEGTGNQPQHF; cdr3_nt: TGTGCCAGCAGCTCAAGAGGGGAGGGAACAGGCAATCAGCCCCAGCATTTT
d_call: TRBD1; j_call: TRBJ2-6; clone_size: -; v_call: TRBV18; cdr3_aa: CASSPGQGAGANVLTF; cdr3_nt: TGTGCCAGCTCACCAGGACAGGGAGCTGGGGCCAACGTCCTGACTTTC
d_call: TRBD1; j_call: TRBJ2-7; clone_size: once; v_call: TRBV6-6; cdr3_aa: CASRPGQGKPYEQYF; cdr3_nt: TGTGCCAGCAGACCGGGACAGGGAAAACCCTACGAGCAGTACTTC
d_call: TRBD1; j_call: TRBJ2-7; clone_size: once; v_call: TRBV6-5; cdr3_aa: CASSSDRRNRVEQYF; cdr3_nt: TGTGCCAGCAGTTCGGACAGGCGAAATCGGGTGGAGCAGTACTTC
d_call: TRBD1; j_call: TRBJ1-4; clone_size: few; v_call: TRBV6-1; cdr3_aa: CASSDPGTVAEKLFF; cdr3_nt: TGTGCCAGCAGTGATCCCGGGACAGTAGCTGAAAAACTGTTTTTT
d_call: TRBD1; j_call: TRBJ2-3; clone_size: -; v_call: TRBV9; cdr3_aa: CASSGTGSTDTQYF; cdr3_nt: TGTGCCAGCTCCGGGACAGGGAGTACAGATACGCAGTATTTT
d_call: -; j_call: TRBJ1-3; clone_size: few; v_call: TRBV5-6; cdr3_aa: CASSLQGTSGNTIYF; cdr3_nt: TGTGCCAGCAGCTTGCAGGGGACCTCTGGAAACACCATATATTTT
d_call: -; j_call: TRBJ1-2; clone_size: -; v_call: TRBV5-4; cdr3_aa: CASSLQGINYGYTF; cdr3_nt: TGTGCCAGCAGCCTACAGGGCATAAACTATGGCTACACCTTC
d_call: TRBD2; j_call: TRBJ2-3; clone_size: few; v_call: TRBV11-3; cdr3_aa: CASSSGTSGDTQYF; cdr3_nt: TGTGCCAGCAGCTCGGGGACTAGCGGGGATACGCAGTATTTT
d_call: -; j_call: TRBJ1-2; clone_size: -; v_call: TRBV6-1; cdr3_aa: CASSGGNLGYGYTF; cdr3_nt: TGTGCCAGCAGTGGAGGGAATCTGGGCTATGGCTACACCTTC
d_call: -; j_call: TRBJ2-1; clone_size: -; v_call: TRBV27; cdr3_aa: CASSNNYNEQFF; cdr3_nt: TGTGCCAGCAGTAACAACTACAATGAGCAGTTCTTC
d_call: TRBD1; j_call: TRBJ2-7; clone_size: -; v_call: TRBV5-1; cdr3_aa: CASSLGGQGSYEQYF; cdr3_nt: TGCGCCAGCAGCTTGGGGGGACAGGGTTCCTACGAGCAGTACTTC
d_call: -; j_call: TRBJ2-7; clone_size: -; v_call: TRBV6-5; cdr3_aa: CASSYDSSYEQYF; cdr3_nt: TGTGCCAGCAGTTACGACAGTTCCTACGAGCAGTACTTC
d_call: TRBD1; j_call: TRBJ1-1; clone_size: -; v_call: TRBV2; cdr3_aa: CASSYQGAPMNTEAFF; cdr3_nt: TGTGCCAGCAGCTATCAGGGGGCACCCATGAACACTGAAGCTTTCTTT
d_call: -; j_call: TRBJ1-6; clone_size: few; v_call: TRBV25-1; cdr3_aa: CASRGTGSSYNSPLHF; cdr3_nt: TGTGCCAGCAGGGGTACAGGGAGCTCCTATAATTCACCCCTCCACTTT
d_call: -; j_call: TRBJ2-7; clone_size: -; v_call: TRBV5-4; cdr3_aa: CASSLDGLTRVEQYF; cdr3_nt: TGTGCCAGCAGCTTGGACGGCTTAACGAGGGTCGAGCAGTACTTC
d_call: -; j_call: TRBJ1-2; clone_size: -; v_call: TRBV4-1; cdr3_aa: CASNDPGRGMSYTF; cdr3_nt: TGCGCCAGCAATGATCCAGGGAGGGGTATGAGCTACACCTTC
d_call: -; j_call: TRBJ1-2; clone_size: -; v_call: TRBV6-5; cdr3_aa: CASSPRQVQGYTF; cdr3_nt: TGTGCCAGCAGTCCACGACAGGTTCAAGGCTACACCTTC